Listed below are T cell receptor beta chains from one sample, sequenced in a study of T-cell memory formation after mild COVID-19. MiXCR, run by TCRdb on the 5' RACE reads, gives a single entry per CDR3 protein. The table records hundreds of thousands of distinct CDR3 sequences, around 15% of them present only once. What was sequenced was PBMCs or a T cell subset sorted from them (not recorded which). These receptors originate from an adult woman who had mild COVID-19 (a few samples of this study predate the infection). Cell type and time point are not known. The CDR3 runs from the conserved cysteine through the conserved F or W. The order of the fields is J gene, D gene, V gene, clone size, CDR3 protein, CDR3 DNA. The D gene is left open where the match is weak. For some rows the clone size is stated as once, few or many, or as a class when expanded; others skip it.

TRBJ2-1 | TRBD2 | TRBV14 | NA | CASSQVSSGSRLYNEQFF | TGTGCCAGCAGCCAAGTTTCTAGCGGGAGCAGGCTCTACAATGAGCAGTTCTTC
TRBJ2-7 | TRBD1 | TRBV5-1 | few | CASSSEGQGAAYEQYF | TGCGCCAGCAGCTCCGAGGGACAGGGGGCAGCCTACGAGCAGTACTTC
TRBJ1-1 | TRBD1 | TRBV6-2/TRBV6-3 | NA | CASSYSYWDSGMNTEAFF | TGTGCCAGCAGTTACTCGTATTGGGACAGTGGTATGAACACTGAAGCTTTCTTT
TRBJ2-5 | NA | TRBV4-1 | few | CASSQEAAGTQYF | TGCGCCAGCAGCCAGGAGGCCGCTGGGACCCAGTACTTC
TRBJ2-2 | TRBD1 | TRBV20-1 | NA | CSARAPQGTGELFF | TGCAGTGCTAGAGCCCCACAGGGGACCGGGGAGCTGTTTTTT
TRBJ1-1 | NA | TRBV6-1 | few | CASSSPGAFF | TGTGCCAGCAGTTCCCCGGGAGCTTTCTTT
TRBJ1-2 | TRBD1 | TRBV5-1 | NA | CASSAGQGLTNYGYTF | TGCGCCAGCAGCGCCGGACAGGGGTTAACTAACTATGGCTACACCTTC
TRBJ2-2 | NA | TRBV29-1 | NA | CSATRGTNTGELFF | TGCAGCGCCACCAGGGGTACAAACACCGGGGAGCTGTTTTTT
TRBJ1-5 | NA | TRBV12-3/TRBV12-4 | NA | CASSLEQGQPQHF | TGTGCCAGCAGTTTGGAGCAGGGTCAGCCCCAGCATTTT
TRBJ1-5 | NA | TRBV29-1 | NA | CSVLTGKADQPQHF | TGCAGCGTGCTCACAGGGAAGGCGGATCAGCCCCAGCATTTT
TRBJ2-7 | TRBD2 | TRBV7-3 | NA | CASSTAGGYEQYF | TGTGCCAGCAGTACTGCGGGAGGTTACGAGCAGTACTTC
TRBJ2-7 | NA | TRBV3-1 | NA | CASSQDLSHEQYF | TGTGCCAGCAGCCAAGATCTCTCGCACGAGCAGTACTTC
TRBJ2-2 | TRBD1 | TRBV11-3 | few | CASSRGTGVSGELFF | TGTGCCAGCAGCCGCGGGACAGGGGTTTCCGGGGAGCTGTTTTTT
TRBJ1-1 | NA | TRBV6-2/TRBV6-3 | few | CASSGNVQAGTEAFF | TGTGCCAGCAGTGGGAATGTACAGGCGGGCACTGAAGCTTTCTTT
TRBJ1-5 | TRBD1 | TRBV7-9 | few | CASSSTGTGLNQPQHF | TGTGCCAGCAGCTCAACCGGGACAGGGTTGAATCAGCCCCAGCATTTT
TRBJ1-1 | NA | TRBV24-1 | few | CATSDLLNTEAFF | TGTGCCACCAGTGATTTGTTGAACACTGAAGCTTTCTTT
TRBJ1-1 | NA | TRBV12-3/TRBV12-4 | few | CASSRQGFPLENTEAFF | TGTGCCAGCAGTAGACAAGGCTTCCCCCTAGAGAACACTGAAGCTTTCTTT
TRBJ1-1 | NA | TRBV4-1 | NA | CASSRETDMNTEAFF | TGCGCCAGCAGCCGAGAAACAGATATGAACACTGAAGCTTTCTTT
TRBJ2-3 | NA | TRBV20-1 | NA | CSAARLEGSTDTQYF | TGCAGTGCTGCCCGACTAGAAGGTAGCACAGATACGCAGTATTTT
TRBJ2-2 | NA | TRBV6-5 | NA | CASSPSGQGPGELFF | TGTGCCAGCAGCCCGTCGGGGCAGGGGCCCGGGGAGCTGTTTTTT
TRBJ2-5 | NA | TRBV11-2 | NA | CASSLDLPTFTSSGETQYF | TGTGCCAGCAGCTTAGATCTTCCTACCTTCACTAGCTCGGGGGAGACCCAGTACTTC
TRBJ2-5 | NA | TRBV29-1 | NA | CSVWVWETQYF | TGCAGCGTTTGGGTGTGGGAGACCCAGTACTTC
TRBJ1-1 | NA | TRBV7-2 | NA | CASTKLRQNTEAFF | TGTGCCAGCACCAAGCTTAGGCAGAACACTGAAGCTTTCTTT
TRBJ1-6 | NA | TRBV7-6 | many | CASSLTSSYNSPLHF | TGTGCCAGCAGCCTCACCAGCTCCTATAATTCACCCCTCCACTTT
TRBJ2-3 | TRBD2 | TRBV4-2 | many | CASSQGQAGGGTDTQYF | TGTGCCAGCAGCCAAGGTCAAGCGGGAGGGGGCACAGATACGCAGTATTTT
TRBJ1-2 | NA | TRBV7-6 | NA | CASSLAQFSRDGYTF | TGTGCCAGCAGCTTAGCGCAGTTCTCGAGGGATGGCTACACCTTC
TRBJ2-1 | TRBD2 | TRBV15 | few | CATSRTRAGAYNEQFF | TGTGCCACCAGCAGGACGAGGGCGGGAGCCTACAATGAGCAGTTCTTC
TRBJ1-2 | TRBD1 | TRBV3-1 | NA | CASSQQDRGHRGYTF | TGTGCCAGCAGCCAACAAGACAGGGGGCATCGTGGCTACACCTTC
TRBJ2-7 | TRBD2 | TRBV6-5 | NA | CASSTEPGTSGGRSYEQYF | TGTGCCAGCAGTACAGAACCCGGGACTAGCGGGGGCCGCTCCTACGAGCAGTACTTC
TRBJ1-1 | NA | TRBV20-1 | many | CSARGVPPNTEAFF | TGCAGTGCTAGGGGGGTACCACCGAACACTGAAGCTTTCTTT
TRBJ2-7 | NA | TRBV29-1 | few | CSVKDSGTAEQYF | TGCAGCGTTAAGGACTCCGGGACGGCCGAGCAGTACTTC
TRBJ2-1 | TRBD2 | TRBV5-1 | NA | CASSGGLAGSSAGNEQFF | TGCGCCAGCAGCGGGGGACTAGCGGGGTCATCGGCGGGTAATGAGCAGTTCTTC
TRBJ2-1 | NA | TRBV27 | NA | CASSSSGTLVGGFYNEQFF | TGTGCCAGCAGTTCGTCCGGGACACTCGTGGGGGGGTTTTACAATGAGCAGTTCTTC
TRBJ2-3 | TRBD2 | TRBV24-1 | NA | CATSDRAGPTDTQYF | TGTGCCACCAGTGACCGAGCGGGGCCCACAGATACGCAGTATTTT
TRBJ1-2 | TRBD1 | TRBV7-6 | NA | CASSLAGTGGQNYGYTF | TGTGCCAGCAGCTTAGCCGGGACAGGGGGCCAAAACTATGGCTACACCTTC
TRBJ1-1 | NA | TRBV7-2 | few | CASSPRGAEAFF | TGTGCCAGCAGCCCGCGGGGTGCTGAAGCTTTCTTT
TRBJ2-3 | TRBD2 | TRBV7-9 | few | CASSPPGGWGTDTQYF | TGTGCCAGCAGCCCACCGGGGGGATGGGGCACAGATACGCAGTATTTT
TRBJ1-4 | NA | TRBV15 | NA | CATSRPGASNEKLFF | TGTGCCACCAGCAGGCCAGGGGCGAGTAATGAAAAACTGTTTTTT
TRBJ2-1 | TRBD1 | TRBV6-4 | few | CASSVGQSSNEQFF | TGTGCCAGCAGCGTGGGACAGTCTTCGAATGAGCAGTTCTTC
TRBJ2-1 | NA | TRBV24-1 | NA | CATSAGRLNEQFF | TGTGCCACCAGTGCGGGGCGTTTAAATGAGCAGTTCTTC
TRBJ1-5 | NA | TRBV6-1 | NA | CASKIQGTSNQPQHF | TGTGCCAGCAAAATACAGGGAACATCAAATCAGCCCCAGCATTTT
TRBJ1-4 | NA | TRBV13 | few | CASSRRAFNEKLFF | TGTGCCAGCAGCCGGAGGGCCTTTAATGAAAAACTGTTTTTT
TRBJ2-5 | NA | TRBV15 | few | CATSRPRDRPYGTQYF | TGTGCCACCAGCAGACCACGGGACCGCCCCTATGGGACCCAGTACTTC
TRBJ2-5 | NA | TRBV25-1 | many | CASSEQEETQYF | TGTGCCAGCAGTGAACAGGAAGAGACCCAGTACTTC
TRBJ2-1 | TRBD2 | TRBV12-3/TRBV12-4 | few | CASSSYSGSAYNEQFF | TGTGCCAGCAGTTCCTATAGCGGGAGTGCTTACAATGAGCAGTTCTTC
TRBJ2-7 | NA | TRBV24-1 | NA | CATSEAYSYEQYF | TGTGCCACCAGTGAGGCGTACTCCTACGAGCAGTACTTC
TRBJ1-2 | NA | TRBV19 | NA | CASSISYGDYGYTF | TGTGCCAGTAGTATAAGCTACGGGGACTATGGCTACACCTTC
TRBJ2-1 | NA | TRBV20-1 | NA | CSARDGHSGAQFF | TGCAGTGCTAGAGATGGACACTCTGGGGCGCAGTTCTTC
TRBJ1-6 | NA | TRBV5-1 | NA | CASSQDSLDNSPLHF | TGCGCCAGCAGCCAGGACAGCCTAGATAATTCACCCCTCCACTTT
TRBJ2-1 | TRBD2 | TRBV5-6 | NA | CASSPIPGGLAVYNEQFF | TGTGCCAGCAGCCCAATACCCGGGGGACTAGCGGTCTACAATGAGCAGTTCTTC
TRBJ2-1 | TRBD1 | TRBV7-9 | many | CASSGQGHNEQFF | TGTGCCAGCAGCGGACAGGGCCACAATGAGCAGTTCTTC
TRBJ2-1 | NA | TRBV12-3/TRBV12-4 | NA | CASRLTGSSYNEQFF | TGTGCCAGCAGGTTAACAGGGAGCTCCTACAATGAGCAGTTCTTC
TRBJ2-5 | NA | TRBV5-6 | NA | CASSLEGTRARETQYF | TGTGCCAGCAGCTTGGAGGGGACACGGGCTAGGGAGACCCAGTACTTC